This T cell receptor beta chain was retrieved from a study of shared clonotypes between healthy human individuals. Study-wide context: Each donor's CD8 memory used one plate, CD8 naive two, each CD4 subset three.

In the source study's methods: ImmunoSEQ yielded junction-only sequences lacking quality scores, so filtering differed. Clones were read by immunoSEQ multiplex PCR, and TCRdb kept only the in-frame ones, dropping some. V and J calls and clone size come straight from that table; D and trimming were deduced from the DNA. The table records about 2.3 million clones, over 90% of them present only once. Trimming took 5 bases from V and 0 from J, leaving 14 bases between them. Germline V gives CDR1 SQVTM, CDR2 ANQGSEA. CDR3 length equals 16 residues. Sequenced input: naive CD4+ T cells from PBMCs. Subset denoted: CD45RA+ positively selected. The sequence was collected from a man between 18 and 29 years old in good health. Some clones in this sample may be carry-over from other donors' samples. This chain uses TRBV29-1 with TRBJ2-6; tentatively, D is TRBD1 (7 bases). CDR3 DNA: TGCAGCGTTTCGCAGGGGGGCTACTCTGGGGCCAACGTCCTGACTTTC. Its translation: CSVSQGGYSGANVLTF.